The 4 T cell receptor beta chains listed next were all sequenced from one sample in a study of blood T cell repertoires in COVID-19. Sequencing was performed with immunoSEQ multiplex PCR; in TCRdb, only in-frame clones are kept and a portion is missing. Here the sample spans about 54,000 clones, 80% to 90% being singletons. The specimen was peripheral blood. The receptors derive from a human donor in a cohort sampled during active COVID-19.

The chain uses TRBV2 and TRBJ1-3; 9 bases match TRBD1. The germline gives CDR1 SNHLY, CDR2 FYNNEI. CDR3 size: 19 residues. The V gene end was trimmed by 4 bases and the J gene end by 0 bases; junction bases not matched to a gene: 13. The CDR3 protein is CASSVRQGEIHHSGNTIYF. The CDR3 bases are TGTGCCAGCAGTGTAAGACAGGGGGAAATTCACCACTCTGGAAACACCATATATTTT.

The CDR3 is CASSPQQGLNVLTF. The CDR3 bases are TGTGCCAGCAGCCCCCAACAGGGGCTCAACGTCCTGACTTTC. The chain links TRBV9 to TRBJ2-6, with 7 nucleotides matching TRBD1. Germline-derived CDR1 and CDR2 are SGDLS and YYNGEE. This CDR3 is built from 14 residues. Germline trimming cut 4 bases from V and 9 bases from J; bases unmatched to any gene: 7.

The chain is built from TRBV24-1 and TRBJ2-1; weak D call: TRBD1 (6 bases). V lost 4 bases and J 4 bases, leaving 13 bases between the germline ends. The CDR3 contains 15 residues. Germline loops: CDR1 KGHDR, CDR2 SFDVKD. The CDR3 coding sequence is TGTGCCACCAGTGACACCGCCGACAGGTACAATGAGCAGTTCTTC. It translates to CATSDTADRYNEQFF.

The chain recombines TRBV5-5 with TRBJ1-1, with TRBD1 identical over 7 bases. From germline, CDR1 is SGHKS and CDR2 YYEKEE (reference sequence). Losses at the gene ends were 3 bases for V and 1 base for J; bases not matched to a gene: 9. The CDR3 covers 16 residues. CDR3 in DNA: TGTGCCAGCAGCTCCGAGCGGACAGGCTGGAACACTGAAGCTTTCTTT. This translates into CASSSERTGWNTEAFF.